This T cell receptor (beta chain) stems from a study of blood T cell repertoires in COVID-19. Study context: Sources were T cells, B-cell-depleted T cells, or PBMCs; the material itself was cDNA or gDNA.

Original data processing: Amplification of reference gene primers was used by the study to estimate nucleated cell counts. Assay: immunoSEQ multiplex PCR; the TCRdb copy retains only in-frame clones and omits some. The V and J calls and clone size were taken over from that table, and D and trimming were inferred from the DNA. The sample has about 68,000 clones; about 90% are singletons. Followed over time, Seattle patients had been enrolled while infection was active. The germline CDR1 and CDR2 sequences are GTSNPN and SVGIG (reference sequence). J gave up 4 bases and V 2 bases, and 13 bases lay outside the gene matches. CDR3 size: 19 residues. This clone appeared once.

The sequenced sample was peripheral blood. The receptor was isolated from a woman in her fifties or sixties with COVID-19, enrolled during active disease. The chain combines TRBV30 with TRBJ2-1; 14 bases are shared with TRBD2. The CDR3 DNA reads TGTGCCTGGAGTCGTAAGACGGGACTAGCGGGAGTCAGGTACAATGAGCAGTTCTTC. Translation gives CAWSRKTGLAGVRYNEQFF.